The source of this T cell receptor beta chain is a study of T cell responses to AZD1222 COVID-19 vaccine (dated by TCRdb to about 2021). The study in broad terms: AZD1222 recipients with second doses at about 4 weeks or about 12 weeks were pooled, because spike-specific TCR depth and breadth did not differ between schedules. Enrollment into the trials was organized by age into subgroups of 18-55, 56-69 and 70-plus years, and those subgroups contained approximately 150, 30 and 60 TCR-sequenced participants, respectively. A total of 233 trial participants underwent TCR sequencing, of whom about 200 received two doses of AZD1222 and around 26 received two doses of the MenACWY control vaccine.

Worth noting for this clone: This receptor's antigen is unknown. Qualities for individual bases were not recorded, and no much larger clone is one base off.

The CDR3 regions of human TCRbeta chains were subjected to immunosequencing. In the original analysis: TCRs in the repertoires were matched against a reference library of SARS-CoV-2-specific TCRs that had been generated with the MIRA antigen-specificity platform. Breadth was defined as the fraction of unique TCRs that were SARS-CoV-2-associated, and depth was defined as the fraction of total T cells that were SARS-CoV-2-associated. Using the MIRA data, every spike-specific TCR was mapped to the spike region that the TCR reacted to and assigned to either a CD4 or a CD8 class. Log10-transformed breadth and depth values were compared by one-way ANOVA with Sidak's multiple comparisons tests. The table was pulled from immuneACCESS by TCRdb, which kept in-frame rearrangements only. Such tables lose some clones; where checked, under half of the loss comes from unresolved V genes, and the rest has no known cause. Clone size and V and J calls were adopted from that table, with D and trimming inferred from the DNA. The sample table shows roughly 180,000 clones, and 75% to 90% are seen once. Of the sample, about 2.5% falls within the top ten clones.

General study outcomes and caveats: Vaccine-associated CD4 TCRs spanned the whole spike protein, with dominant responses in regions 160-218 and 743-854. Because no day 14 peak-response samples were available, the repertoires could be characterized only after the peak T cell response. Participants were mostly white British, with more females than males. The authors suggested clonal diversity may have been underestimated. After two AZD1222 doses, both the breadth and the depth of spike-specific TCRs were significantly higher than at day 0 and than in MenACWY recipients. Conclusions about previously exposed vaccinees are limited because only six or seven AZD1222 recipients were SARS-CoV-2 seropositive at baseline. Nearly half of unique spike-specific TCRs reportedly recognized epitopes outside regions mutated in the B.1.351 and B.1.1.7 variants. In the small 56-69-year group, the increase in depth fell short of significance, most likely because of low power.

Sample time point, as interpreted from the label and publication: baseline before first vaccination. Samples from vaccinated people were obtained from the UK trials COV001 and COV002, which included a single-blind randomized controlled phase 2/3 trial of AZD1222 (ChAdOx1 nCoV-19) in healthy adults. Trial participant PBMC samples were collected at day 0 and day 28 after the second dose for TCRbeta chain sequencing. CDR3 length: 21 amino acids, cysteine to phenylalanine. Solely the CDR3 DNA is kept, with 63 bases framed from the first base. From V the trimming removes 1 base and from J it removes 0 bases, while the gene matches leave 19 bases of the junction unaccounted for. The germline V gene yields SGHDN for CDR1 and FVKESK for CDR2.

The receptor was isolated from an adult in good health. Material: peripheral blood, obtained on day 0 of AZD1222 vaccination. The rearrangement combines TRBV14 with TRBJ2-3; 7 bases in the junction line up with TRBD1. The bases are TGTGCCAGCAGCCAAGGGTTGCAACAGGGGTGGATGTCCCAGAGCACAGATACGCAGTATTTT. It specifies CASSQGLQQGWMSQSTDTQYF.